Presented here are 28 T cell receptor beta chains from one specimen sequenced in a study of cytomegalovirus exposure and HLA in healthy donors (dated by TCRdb to about 2017). Libraries were constructed by the immunoSEQ multiplex PCR assay. For the multiplex PCR, a mixture combining 60 forward primers for TCR Vbeta segments and 13 reverse primers for TCR Jbeta segments was used. The immuneACCESS repertoire file appears here via TCRdb, limited to in-frame rearrangements. These files lack a portion of the clones; in checked studies, under half of the deficit traces to unresolved V genes, and the cause of the others is not known. This sample has about 98,000 clones in its table, and around four fifths of those were observed once. Approximately 4% of the sample is in the top ten clones. The specimen sequenced was PBMCs. These TCRs come from a female donor in good health and CMV-seropositive.

CDR3 sequence (DNA): TGCGCCAGCAGCCCGCGGACAGGGGGCAATTCACCCCTCCACTTT. Protein product: CASSPRTGGNSPLHF. The chain couples TRBV5-1 to TRBJ1-6; TRBD1 matches at 11 bases. V trimming: 4 bases; J trimming: 7 bases; junction bases outside the gene matches: 4. The CDR3 is made up of 15 amino acids. The germline gives CDR1 SGHRS, CDR2 YFSETQ.

The J gene is TRBJ1-1, the V gene TRBV7-9, with D uncertain. Looked up from germline, CDR1 is SEHNR and CDR2 is FQNEAQ (reference sequence). With 10 bases removed from V and 2 bases from J, the gap between germline ends came to 17 bases. The CDR3 is 14 amino acids. The CDR3 spells CAKTAALDNTEAFF. CDR3 nucleotides: TGTGCCAAAACTGCCGCCTTAGATAACACTGAAGCTTTCTTT.

The chain is built from TRBV28 and TRBJ1-5; the D gene is possibly TRBD1 (6 bases). The CDR3 sequence is 15 residues long. V was shortened by 7 bases and J by 3 bases, with 16 bases between the two germline ends. CDR1 is MDHEN, CDR2 SYDVKM, per germline. This chain's CDR3 is CASILTGQVNQPQHF. The CDR3 nucleotides are TGTGCCAGCATCCTGACAGGCCAAGTCAATCAGCCCCAGCATTTT. Drawing the rest from reference TRBV28 and TRBJ1-5, the complete variable domain is DVKVTQSSRYLVKRTGEKVFLECVQDMDHENMFWYRQDPGLGLRLIYFSYDVKMKEKGDIPEGYSVSREKKERFSLILESASTNQTSMYLCASILTGQVNQPQHFGDGTRLSIL.

This chain joins TRBV7-2 and TRBJ2-7, with D maybe TRBD1 (6 bases). V shed 2 bases and J shed 3 bases, with 8 bases lying between them. Germline values: CDR1 SGHTA, CDR2 FQGNSA. There are 13 residues in the CDR3. The CDR3 loop is CASSLTGNYEQYF. The CDR3 coding sequence is TGTGCCAGCAGCTTAACAGGGAACTACGAGCAGTACTTC.

The chain carries TRBV5-1 and TRBJ2-7; TRBD1 aligns across 9 bases. The germline V gene encodes CDR1 SGHRS and CDR2 YFSETQ. The CDR3 runs to 16 residues. The J segment lost 0 bases and the V segment lost 1 base, leaving 5 bases of the junction unmatched. CDR3 protein: CASSLTGQGSSYEQYF. DNA of the CDR3: TGCGCCAGCAGCTTGACAGGACAGGGGTCCTCCTACGAGCAGTACTTC.

The CDR3 DNA is TGTGCCAGCAGTGACCTAGCGGGAGGTGCAGATACGCAGTATTTT. It translates to CASSDLAGGADTQYF. This sequence joins TRBV6-1 and TRBJ2-3, with TRBD2 matching over 11 bases. This CDR3 has 15 amino acids. Germline V gene lookup returns CDR1 MNHNS and CDR2 SASEGT. J lost 4 bases, V lost 3 bases, and 3 bases had no gene match.

V and J are TRBV11-2 and TRBJ2-1; no reliable D call. CDR1 is SGHAT, CDR2 FQNNGV, per germline. The V end was cut by 3 bases, the J end by 0 bases, with 9 bases between. The CDR3 length is 15 residues. CDR3 sequence (DNA): TGTGCCAGCAGCTTGCGAGTAAGCTCCTACAATGAGCAGTTCTTC. Amino acids: CASSLRVSSYNEQFF.

This chain joins TRBV2 and TRBJ1-5; D unclear. CDR1 is SNHLY and CDR2 is FYNNEI in the germline V gene. V was shortened by 7 bases and J by 4 bases, with 14 bases between the two germline ends. The CDR3 sequence is 14 residues long. CDR3 region: CASTLRGQNQPQHF. CDR3 coding DNA: TGTGCCAGCACTCTCCGGGGTCAGAATCAGCCCCAGCATTTT.

The V gene is TRBV28, the J gene TRBJ1-3; TRBD1 aligns across 8 bases. CDR3 length: 18 amino acids. The V gene's germline CDR1 is MDHEN and CDR2 SYDVKM. V dropped 6 bases and J dropped 3; count of bases not matched to a gene: 16. Here the CDR3 DNA reads TGTGCCAGCAGGGGCGTATGGGACAGGAAGCACTTTGGAAACACCATATATTTT. This encodes CASRGVWDRKHFGNTIYF.

The chain uses TRBV9 and TRBJ2-3; D possibly corresponds to TRBD1 (6 bases). The V and J ends lost 0 bases and 3 bases respectively, with 14 bases between them. CDR1 is SGDLS, CDR2 YYNGEE, per germline. The CDR3 is 16 amino acids. As DNA, the CDR3 is TGTGCCAGCAGCGTAGCTACAGGGTTAGGGACAGATACGCAGTATTTT. It encodes CASSVATGLGTDTQYF.

This chain links TRBV12-5 with TRBJ2-1, with TRBD2 matching over 12 bases. The V segment lost 5 bases and the J segment 4 bases; nucleotides outside the gene matches: 9. The CDR3 runs to 17 residues. The germline gives CDR1 LGHNT, CDR2 FRNRAP. This CDR3 reads CASGPPLAGGPYNEQFF. The CDR3, as DNA: TGTGCTAGTGGTCCGCCCCTAGCGGGGGGGCCGTACAATGAGCAGTTCTTC. Full variable domain (outside the CDR3, taken from reference TRBV12-5 and TRBJ2-1): DARVTQTPRHKVTEMGQEVTMRCQPILGHNTVFWYRQTMMQGLELLAYFRNRAPLDDSGMPKDRFSAEMPDATLATLKIQPSEPRDSAVYFCASGPPLAGGPYNEQFFGPGTRLTVL.

This CDR3 reads CASSLGDGGNQPQHF. The CDR3 coding sequence is TGCGCCAGCAGCCTAGGGGATGGGGGCAATCAGCCCCAGCATTTT. The chain uses TRBV4-1 and TRBJ1-5; D is possibly TRBD1 (5 bases). Germline V lookup: CDR1 MGHRA, CDR2 YSYEKL. V was pared by 4 bases and J by 2 bases, with 12 bases between. This CDR3 has 15 amino acids.

This clone was counted a single time. The V and J genes are TRBV30 and TRBJ1-1; TRBD1 might be the D (5 bases). Looked up from germline, CDR1 is GTSNPN and CDR2 is SVGIG (reference sequence). The CDR3 sequence is 13 residues long. The V end was cut by 1 base, the J end by 7 bases, with 13 bases between. The CDR3 coding sequence is TGTGCCTGGAGTGGACGGGGGATTCGTGAAGCTTTCTTT. Protein: CAWSGRGIREAFF.

About this clone itself: This sample also contains other DNA sequences that code for the same CDR3. V is TRBV5-6 and J is TRBJ1-1, with no clear D. Trimming cost V 2 bases and J 5 bases, with 10 bases left between them. The CDR3 length is 13 residues. CDR1 is SGHDT, CDR2 YYEEEE, per germline. The CDR3 DNA reads as TGTGCCAGCAGCTTAGGAGGGCGGACTGAAGCTTTCTTT. It specifies CASSLGGRTEAFF.

The chain combines TRBV30 with TRBJ2-1, with D unresolved. There are 11 residues in the CDR3. Looked up from germline, CDR1 is GTSNPN and CDR2 is SVGIG (reference sequence). Trimming stripped 7 bases from V and 8 bases from J, with 12 bases between. This chain's CDR3 is CASKYADEQFF. The CDR3, as DNA: TGTGCCTCGAAGTACGCGGATGAGCAGTTCTTC.

CDR3 nucleotide sequence: TGCGCCAGCAGCCAAGATAGGGGAACTGGAAACACCATATATTTT. Amino acids: CASSQDRGTGNTIYF. The V call is TRBV4-1, the J call TRBJ1-3; D may be TRBD1 (5 bases). The CDR3 runs to 15 residues. Germline V gene lookup returns CDR1 MGHRA and CDR2 YSYEKL. Trimming removed 0 bases from V and 2 bases from J, with 8 bases in between.

This chain links TRBV7-9 with TRBJ2-2; D unclear. CDR1 and CDR2 from the germline V gene are SEHNR and FQNEAQ (reference sequence). The CDR3 runs 15 residues. Trimming left V 3 bases short and J 3 bases short, with 11 bases between. This CDR3 reads CASSFISRDTGELFF. CDR3 in DNA: TGTGCCAGCAGCTTCATTTCCCGGGACACCGGGGAGCTGTTTTTT.

V is TRBV4-1 and J is TRBJ1-1; D is perhaps TRBD1 (6 bases). Between the trimmed V and J ends, which lost 4 bases and 4 bases, there was a span of 13 bases. The CDR3 is 14 residues long. Per germline, CDR1 MGHRA and CDR2 YSYEKL. The chain's CDR3 is CASSPSSRGTEAFF. CDR3 bases: TGCGCCAGCAGCCCCTCAAGCAGGGGCACTGAAGCTTTCTTT.

This chain uses TRBV5-1 with TRBJ2-6; D possibly corresponds to TRBD1 (6 bases). The V and J ends lost 0 bases and 2 bases respectively, with 6 bases between them. The CDR3 length is 15 residues. The V gene's germline CDR1 is SGHRS and CDR2 YFSETQ. The CDR3 region is CASSLDRAGANVLTF. CDR3 sequence (DNA): TGCGCCAGCAGCTTGGACAGGGCTGGGGCCAACGTCCTGACTTTC.

The chain employs TRBV28 and TRBJ2-7; D perhaps matches TRBD1 (6 bases). The V end lost 6 bases, the J end lost 7 bases, and 16 bases lay between the germline ends. CDR1 and CDR2 from the germline V gene are MDHEN and SYDVKM. This CDR3 has 13 residues. For the CDR3, the DNA is TGTGCCAGCAGAGGAACGGACAGAAGAGAGCAGTACTTC. Protein product: CASRGTDRREQYF. The complete variable domain, with remaining parts taken from reference TRBV28 and TRBJ2-7, reads DVKVTQSSRYLVKRTGEKVFLECVQDMDHENMFWYRQDPGLGLRLIYFSYDVKMKEKGDIPEGYSVSREKKERFSLILESASTNQTSMYLCASRGTDRREQYFGPGTRLTVT.

This clone has just a few counts. The chain joins TRBV19 to TRBJ2-3; D ambiguous. Germline lookup yields CDR1 LNHDA and CDR2 SQIVND (reference sequence). There are 16 residues in the CDR3. Trimming took off 7 bases at V and 1 base at J, with 18 bases between the two ends. DNA of the CDR3: TGTGCCAGTAACCCCCGGCTCCGCGGTGGCACAGATACGCAGTATTTT. It is translated as CASNPRLRGGTDTQYF.

The chain has TRBV7-9 and TRBJ2-1, with D tentatively TRBD1 (6 bases). This CDR3 is built from 12 residues. The germline V and J ends were trimmed by 5 bases and 8 bases, with 10 bases remaining between them. From germline, CDR1 is SEHNR and CDR2 FQNEAQ (reference sequence). The CDR3 DNA reads TGTGCCAGCAGCCAGGGGATCGATGAGCAGTTCTTC. It is translated as CASSQGIDEQFF.

This clone was seen only once. V and J are TRBV10-2 and TRBJ2-5; 8 positions agree with TRBD1. The CDR3 extends over 17 amino acids. CDR1 is WSHSY, CDR2 SAAADI, per germline. The ends lost 6 bases at V and 1 base at J; junction bases unmatched: 13. The CDR3 reads CASRMSRKQGAQETQYF. The CDR3 DNA is TGCGCCAGCAGGATGAGTAGAAAGCAGGGGGCCCAAGAGACCCAGTACTTC.

The V gene is TRBV9, the J gene TRBJ2-5, with D unresolved. Per the germline V gene, CDR1 is SGDLS and CDR2 is YYNGEE. Trimming left V 4 bases short and J 7 bases short, with 14 bases between. The CDR3 is made up of 13 amino acids. For the CDR3, the DNA is TGTGCCAGCAGCCCTCGGCCAAGAGGGACCCAGTACTTC. Translated, it gives CASSPRPRGTQYF. The variable domain in full, with the rest retrieved from reference TRBV9 and TRBJ2-5, is DSGVTQTPKHLITATGQRVTLRCSPRSGDLSVYWYQQSLDQGLQFLIQYYNGEERAKGNILERFSAQQFPDLHSELNLSSLELGDSALYFCASSPRPRGTQYFGPGTRLLVL.

V gene TRBV29-1 combines with J gene TRBJ2-3, with D uncertain. CDR1 is SQVTM and CDR2 is ANQGSEA in the germline V gene. The CDR3 has 14 amino acids. V lost 6 bases and J lost 5, with 18 bases in between. The DNA for the CDR3 is TGCAGCGTCATAAAAGAAGCCCCTATAGATACGCAGTATTTT. Translation gives CSVIKEAPIDTQYF.

This clone appeared once. V gene TRBV5-1 combines with J gene TRBJ1-1, with 9 bases lining up with TRBD1. Losses at the gene ends were 1 base for V and 4 bases for J; bases not matched to a gene: 11. CDR1 is SGHRS, CDR2 YFSETQ, per germline. The CDR3 is 17 residues long. The CDR3 region is CASSLPGDRETATEAFF. The CDR3 DNA reads as TGCGCCAGCAGCTTGCCCGGGGACAGGGAGACGGCCACTGAAGCTTTCTTT.

The chain links TRBV9 to TRBJ2-7, with 8 bases fitting TRBD2. Losses at the gene ends were 2 bases for V and 6 bases for J; bases not matched to a gene: 7. Germline V lookup: CDR1 SGDLS, CDR2 YYNGEE. This CDR3 has 14 residues. CDR3 sequence: CASSVGTRQTEQYF. Here the CDR3 DNA reads TGTGCCAGCAGCGTCGGGACTAGGCAGACCGAGCAGTACTTC.

The rearrangement joins TRBV7-9 to TRBJ2-1, with 13 positions matching TRBD2. The length of the CDR3 is 17 residues. J lost 6 bases, V lost 0 bases, and 5 bases had no gene match. Per the germline V gene, CDR1 is SEHNR and CDR2 is FQNEAQ (reference sequence). The DNA for the CDR3 is TGTGCCAGCAGCTTAGCCGGGGGACTAGCGGGGATCAATGAGCAGTTCTTC. It encodes CASSLAGGLAGINEQFF. Looking up the rest from reference TRBV7-9 and TRBJ2-1 gives the full variable domain: DTGVSQNPRHKITKRGQNVTFRCDPISEHNRLYWYRQTLGQGPEFLTYFQNEAQLEKSRLLSDRFSAERPKGSFSTLEIQRTEQGDSAMYLCASSLAGGLAGINEQFFGPGTRLTVL.